The 8 T cell receptor beta chains presented below share a single source sample, sequenced in a study of shared clonotypes between healthy human individuals. Naive CD8 cells lacked CD45RO, underwent positive selection for CCR7 and left out terminally differentiated effector memory CD45RA+ cells. Repertoires were generated with immunoSEQ multiplex PCR, while TCRdb's copy carries only in-frame clones and drops some. This sample has some 2.1 million clones; roughly 94% occur once, and the top ten carry 1.1%. The sample taken for sequencing was naive CD8+ T cells sorted from blood. The receptors here all came from a young man in good health.

The chain carries TRBV7-2 and TRBJ2-7, with 9 bases aligning to TRBD1. The CDR3 runs 15 residues. Trimming removed 5 bases from V and 2 bases from J; junction bases left unmatched: 7. Germline V CDR1 and CDR2: SGHTA, FQGNSA. CDR3 DNA sequence: TGTGCCAGCAGCGAACAGGGGGCCGGGGCCTACGAGCAGTACTTC. Translated: CASSEQGAGAYEQYF.

The V gene is TRBV27, the J gene TRBJ1-5; perhaps TRBD1 as D (6 bases). Germline V gives CDR1 MNHEY, CDR2 SMNVEV (reference sequence). CDR3 length equals 16 residues. Trimming took 5 bases from V and 5 from J, leaving 19 bases between them. Here the CDR3 reads CASSPSAGEVDQPQHF. CDR3 coding DNA: TGTGCCAGCAGTCCTTCGGCAGGGGAGGTAGATCAGCCCCAGCATTTT.

J is TRBJ1-2 and V is TRBV9, with a tentative D call TRBD1 (5 bases). V lost 0 bases to trimming and J lost 4 bases, with 19 bases between them. There are 17 residues in the CDR3. Per germline, CDR1 SGDLS and CDR2 YYNGEE. DNA of the CDR3: TGTGCCAGCAGCGTAGACGGTGGCGGTTGGGACCTCTATGGCTACACCTTC. This encodes CASSVDGGGWDLYGYTF.

The chain uses TRBV6-1 and TRBJ1-5; 8 bases fit TRBD1. The germline CDR1 and CDR2 sequences are MNHNS and SASEGT. The CDR3 length is 16 residues. V was pared by 2 bases and J by 1 base, with 4 bases of the junction left unmatched. CDR3 in amino acids: CASSEYRGESNQPQHF. Written as DNA, the CDR3 is TGTGCCAGCAGTGAATACAGGGGGGAGAGCAATCAGCCCCAGCATTTT.

This chain links TRBV10-3 with TRBJ2-7; tentatively, D is TRBD2 (6 bases). The germline CDR1 and CDR2 sequences are ENHRY and SYGVKD. V was pared by 0 bases and J by 3 bases, with 9 bases between. This CDR3 spans 14 amino acids. CDR3 coding DNA: TGTGCCATCAGTGAGTCGGGACTTCTCTACGAGCAGTACTTC. Encoded protein: CAISESGLLYEQYF.

The V call is TRBV2, the J call TRBJ2-7; D tentatively fits TRBD1 or TRBD2 (8 bases each). The germline CDR1 and CDR2 sequences are SNHLY and FYNNEI. V lost 7 bases and J lost 5, with 21 bases in between. The CDR3 totals 15 residues. CDR3 nucleotides: TGTGCCAGCAAGGCGGGGGGACAGGACCTACACGAGCAGTACTTC. The encoded protein is CASKAGGQDLHEQYF.

V gene TRBV7-2 combines with J gene TRBJ2-7, with TRBD1 matching over 8 bases. This CDR3 region has 16 residues. With 1 base clipped from V and 3 bases from J, the junction kept 8 bases outside the gene matches. The germline gives CDR1 SGHTA, CDR2 FQGNSA. Written as DNA, the CDR3 is TGTGCCAGCAGCTTAGGTTCCGGGACAGGACTCTACGAGCAGTACTTC. This gives the protein CASSLGSGTGLYEQYF.

This chain links TRBV4-3 with TRBJ2-3; TRBD1 matches 8 bases. This CDR3 is 16 amino acids long. The junction had 6 bases not matched to a gene; V was cut back by 1 base and J by 3 bases. CDR1 and CDR2 (germline): LGHNA, YSLEER. DNA for the CDR3: TGCGCCAGCAGCCAAGGACAGGGGTCCTTAACAGATACGCAGTATTTT. As protein: CASSQGQGSLTDTQYF.